This record concerns one TCR beta chain sequence. Sequenced by immunoSEQ multiplex PCR; TCRdb stores in-frame clones only, minus some. The sample lists 2,500,000 or so clones, less than 95% occurring once. The data belong to a study of shared clonotypes between healthy human individuals. The V and J ends lost 1 base and 8 bases, in that order; junction bases with no gene match: 9. Germline loops: CDR1 SGDLS, CDR2 YYNGEE. The CDR3 runs 16 residues. The sequence came from a man aged 18 to 30 in good health. Some clones in this sample may be carry-over from other donors' samples. The sample consisted of naive CD4+ T cells from PBMCs. The subset here: CD45RA+ positively selected. The chain couples TRBV9 to TRBJ2-1; 10 bases fit TRBD2. The CDR3 is CASSVRGLAGVDEQFF. The CDR3 DNA follows: TGTGCCAGCAGCGTAAGGGGCCTAGCGGGAGTCGATGAGCAGTTCTTC.